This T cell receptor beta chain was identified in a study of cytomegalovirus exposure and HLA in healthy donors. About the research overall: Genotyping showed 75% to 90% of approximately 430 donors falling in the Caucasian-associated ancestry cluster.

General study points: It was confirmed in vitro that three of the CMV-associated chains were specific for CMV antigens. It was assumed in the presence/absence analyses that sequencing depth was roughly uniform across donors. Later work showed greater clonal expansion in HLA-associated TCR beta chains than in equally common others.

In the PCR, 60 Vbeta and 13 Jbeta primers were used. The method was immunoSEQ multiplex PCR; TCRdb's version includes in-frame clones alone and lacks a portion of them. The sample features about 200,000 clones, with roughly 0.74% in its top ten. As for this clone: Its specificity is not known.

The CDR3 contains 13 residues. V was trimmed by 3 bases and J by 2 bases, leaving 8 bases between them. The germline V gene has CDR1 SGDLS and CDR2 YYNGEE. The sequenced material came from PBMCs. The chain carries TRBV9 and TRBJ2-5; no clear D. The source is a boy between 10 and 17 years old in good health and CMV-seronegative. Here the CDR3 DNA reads TGTGCCAGCAGCGGCACAGCTCAAGAGACCCAGTACTTC. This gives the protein CASSGTAQETQYF.